These 24 T cell receptor beta chains share one sample of origin, sequenced in a study of blood T cell repertoires in COVID-19. The protocol was immunoSEQ multiplex PCR, while the TCRdb copy is restricted to in-frame clones and leaves out a portion. The sample lists roughly 200,000 clones, around 80% occurring once. The sample was peripheral blood. The receptors were sampled from a human donor in a cohort sampled during active COVID-19.

This clone was picked up one time. The CDR3 DNA is TGTGCCAGCAGTTCGACAGGGGGCTCTTCTGGAAACACCATATATTTT. Encoded protein: CASSSTGGSSGNTIYF. This rearrangement joins TRBV28 to TRBJ1-3, with TRBD1 matching over 10 bases. Germline values: CDR1 MDHEN, CDR2 SYDVKM. The CDR3 runs 16 residues. The trim removed 4 bases at V and 1 base at J, leaving 4 bases unmatched.

The genes are TRBV7-9 and TRBJ2-2, with 13 nucleotides matching TRBD2. CDR1 SEHNR and CDR2 FQNEAQ come from the germline V gene (reference sequence). Trimming at V came to 5 bases and at J to 6 bases, leaving 6 bases not matched to a gene. The CDR3 has 16 residues. The CDR3 coding sequence is TGTGCCAGCAGCCGCGGGACTAGCGGGAATTCCGGGGAGCTGTTTTTT. It yields the protein CASSRGTSGNSGELFF.

The chain carries TRBV10-3 and TRBJ2-7; weak D call: TRBD2 (6 bases). The CDR3 has 15 residues. CDR1 and CDR2 (germline): ENHRY, SYGVKD. Trimming cost V 1 base and J 2 bases, with 12 bases left between them. CDR3 nucleotides: TGTGCCATCAGTGAGTTCGAGGGAGGAGCCTACGAGCAGTACTTC. Amino acids: CAISEFEGGAYEQYF.

This chain uses TRBV7-9 with TRBJ2-1, with 8 nucleotides matching TRBD2. Germline trimming cut 4 bases from V and 0 bases from J; bases unmatched to any gene: 2. CDR1 and CDR2 (germline): SEHNR, FQNEAQ (reference sequence). The CDR3 is made up of 15 amino acids. CDR3 residues: CASSYSGASYNEQFF. The DNA for the CDR3 is TGTGCCAGCAGCTATAGCGGGGCCTCCTACAATGAGCAGTTCTTC.

The CDR3: CASSQPTSGEGSYEQYF. CDR3 in DNA: TGTGCCAGCAGCCAACCCACTAGCGGAGAGGGGTCCTACGAGCAGTACTTC. The rearrangement links TRBV4-2 to TRBJ2-7; 8 bases align to TRBD2. Germline CDR1 and CDR2: LGHNA and YNFKEQ. The V segment lost 2 bases and the J segment 1 base; nucleotides outside the gene matches: 10. The CDR3 loop spans 17 amino acids.

Written as DNA, the CDR3 is TGTGCCAGCAGTTCCTTTGGGACAGGGGGAAACACCATATATTTT. This gives the protein CASSSFGTGGNTIYF. The genes are TRBV6-5 and TRBJ1-3, with 9 bases fitting TRBD1. Germline CDR1 reads MNHEY; CDR2 reads SVGAGI. The trim removed 4 bases at V and 4 bases at J, leaving 5 bases unmatched. The CDR3 is 15 residues long.

This chain connects TRBV10-3 to TRBJ2-3; 8 positions match TRBD2. The CDR3 runs to 16 residues. Per the germline V gene, CDR1 is ENHRY and CDR2 is SYGVKD. J gave up 0 bases and V 4 bases, and 6 bases lay outside the gene matches. The CDR3 bases are TGTGCCATCAGTGTAGCGGGATACTCTAGCACAGATACGCAGTATTTT. This gives the protein CAISVAGYSSTDTQYF.

CDR3 protein: CASSTQAPTLGGPYNEQFF. The CDR3 DNA is TGTGCCAGTAGTACCCAGGCGCCTACTTTGGGGGGACCTTACAATGAGCAGTTCTTC. The J gene is TRBJ2-1, the V gene TRBV19, with D tentatively TRBD2 (6 bases). The V gene lost 4 bases and the J gene lost 4 bases, with 26 bases spanning the gap. CDR3 size: 19 residues. The germline CDR1 and CDR2 sequences are LNHDA and SQIVND (reference sequence).

V gene TRBV5-1 combines with J gene TRBJ2-7; no clear D. Trimming cost V 3 bases and J 1 base, with 8 bases left between them. The CDR3 runs to 13 residues. Germline loops: CDR1 SGHRS, CDR2 YFSETQ. CDR3 protein: CASSSVTSYEQYF. CDR3 nucleotide sequence: TGCGCCAGCAGCTCAGTTACATCCTACGAGCAGTACTTC.

This clone was seen ten or more times. Written as DNA, the CDR3 is TGTGCCAGCAGCTTATATAGGACAGCTTTCTACGAGCAGTACTTC. The encoded protein is CASSLYRTAFYEQYF. The chain links TRBV11-2 to TRBJ2-7; weak D call: TRBD1 (6 bases). The length of the CDR3 is 15 residues. Trimming removed 2 bases from V and 3 bases from J, with 14 bases in between. Germline lookup yields CDR1 SGHAT and CDR2 FQNNGV.

This rearrangement joins TRBV18 to TRBJ2-1, with D maybe TRBD1 (5 bases). Germline CDR1 and CDR2: KGHSH and LQKENI. This CDR3 region has 13 residues. Trimming stripped 6 bases from V and 5 bases from J, with 11 bases between. The CDR3 DNA follows: TGTGCCAGCTCTACGGACATCCACAATGAGCAGTTCTTC. It encodes CASSTDIHNEQFF.

The V and J genes are TRBV19 and TRBJ2-1; TRBD2 matches at 9 bases. The CDR3 has 16 residues. Germline loops: CDR1 LNHDA, CDR2 SQIVND (reference sequence). The J segment lost 2 bases and the V segment lost 9 bases, leaving 11 bases of the junction unmatched. The CDR3 DNA reads as TGTGCCAGCGCAAGAGGGGGACTAGCACCCTACAATGAGCAGTTCTTC. This gives the protein CASARGGLAPYNEQFF.

This clone was counted only a few times. The chain uses TRBV7-9 and TRBJ2-1; 11 bases align to TRBD1. Germline values: CDR1 SEHNR, CDR2 FQNEAQ (reference sequence). The length of the CDR3 is 15 residues. The junction had 9 bases not matched to a gene; V was cut back by 5 bases and J by 9 bases. CDR3 sequence: CASSRGQGALSEQFF. CDR3 bases: TGTGCCAGCAGCCGAGGACAGGGGGCGCTGAGTGAGCAGTTCTTC.

On this clone itself: A much larger clone lies a single base off, so this may be a read error. This chain connects TRBV27 to TRBJ1-1; D may be TRBD1 (5 bases). This CDR3 contains 12 residues. CDR1 MNHEY and CDR2 SMNVEV come from the germline V gene (reference sequence). CDR3 in amino acids: CASSLVGAETFF. The CDR3 nucleotides read TGTGCCAGCAGTTTGGTAGGGGCTGAAACTTTCTTT.

This chain uses TRBV18 with TRBJ1-4; a weak D match, TRBD1 (6 bases). From germline, CDR1 is KGHSH and CDR2 LQKENI. V was cut by 2 bases and J by 3 bases, with 10 bases left in between. There are 15 residues in the CDR3. The CDR3 DNA reads TGTGCCAGCTCACCAATGACAGGACCTAATGAAAAACTGTTTTTT. Translating gives CASSPMTGPNEKLFF.

This clone has just one count. The gene calls are TRBV5-6 and TRBJ2-7, with a possible D match to TRBD2 (6 bases). V gave up 0 bases and J gave up 3 bases, with 10 bases separating them. Looked up from germline, CDR1 is SGHDT and CDR2 is YYEEEE. This CDR3 is built from 14 residues. This CDR3 reads CASSLASGHYEQYF. CDR3 nucleotides: TGTGCCAGCAGCTTGGCCAGCGGGCACTACGAGCAGTACTTC. The full variable domain, with the rest looked up from reference TRBV5-6 and TRBJ2-7, is DAGVTQSPTHLIKTRGQQVTLRCSPKSGHDTVSWYQQALGQGPQFIFQYYEEEERQRGNFPDRFSGHQFPNYSSELNVNALLLGDSALYLCASSLASGHYEQYFGPGTRLTVT.

The chain recombines TRBV27 with TRBJ2-1; possible D gene TRBD2, 6 bases. V lost 6 bases, J lost 5 bases, and 11 bases lay in between. This CDR3 is 13 amino acids long. Germline-derived CDR1 and CDR2 are MNHEY and SMNVEV (reference sequence). The CDR3, as DNA: TGTGCCAGCAGCCGGGAGCGCGACAATGAGCAGTTCTTC. Translation: CASSRERDNEQFF.

In this sample, this clone turned up once. The CDR3 sequence is CASSRWGQFNEQFF. In DNA form, the CDR3 reads TGTGCCAGCAGTAGATGGGGACAGTTCAATGAGCAGTTCTTC. The chain employs TRBV6-5 and TRBJ2-1; TRBD1 agrees at 7 bases. J gave up 6 bases and V 5 bases, and 7 bases lay outside the gene matches. Per germline, CDR1 MNHEY and CDR2 SVGAGI. CDR3 size: 14 residues.

CDR3 amino acids: CASSPDRGRYGYTF. The DNA for the CDR3 is TGTGCCAGCTCCCCGGACAGGGGGAGGTATGGCTACACCTTC. V and J are TRBV18 and TRBJ1-2; 10 nucleotides agree with TRBD1. This CDR3 has 14 residues. The germline gives CDR1 KGHSH, CDR2 LQKENI. J was trimmed by 5 bases and V by 6 bases; bases with no gene match: 6.

V and J are TRBV3-1 (or the pseudogene TRBV3-2) and TRBJ2-6, with 7 bases fitting TRBD2. V trimming: 4 bases; J trimming: 0 bases; junction bases outside the gene matches: 9. Per the germline V gene, CDR1 is LGHDT and CDR2 is YNNKEL (reference sequence). The CDR3 sequence is 18 residues long. DNA for the CDR3: TGTGCCAGCAGCCCCGGTGGTAGCGGGCCCTCTGGGGCCAACGTCCTGACTTTC. It yields the protein CASSPGGSGPSGANVLTF.

This clone was picked up one time. This chain links TRBV18 with TRBJ2-7; D is unclear. The germline V and J ends were trimmed by 3 bases and 0 bases, with 12 bases remaining between them. The CDR3 runs to 15 residues. Germline V gene sequence: CDR1 KGHSH, CDR2 LQKENI. The CDR3 nucleotides read TGTGCCAGCTCACCGGTATACATTGGCTCCTACGAGCAGTACTTC. It encodes CASSPVYIGSYEQYF.

The CDR3 DNA sequence: TGTGCCACCGGGGACAGGATGAGCACAGATACGCAGTATTTT. Its protein product is CATGDRMSTDTQYF. The chain couples TRBV6-5 to TRBJ2-3; 8 nucleotides agree with TRBD1. V trimming: 10 bases; J trimming: 0 bases; junction bases outside the gene matches: 6. Germline V lookup: CDR1 MNHEY, CDR2 SVGAGI. The CDR3 has 14 residues.

The chain is built from TRBV9 and TRBJ2-5, with a possible D match to TRBD2 (5 bases). Per germline, CDR1 SGDLS and CDR2 YYNGEE. Between the trimmed V and J ends, which lost 2 bases and 7 bases, there was a span of 12 bases. The CDR3 runs to 13 residues. The DNA of the CDR3 is TGTGCCAGCAGCGTCGGCGGCCGGGGGACCCAGTACTTC. It is translated as CASSVGGRGTQYF.

This clone occurred many times. J is TRBJ1-4 and V is TRBV27; D is undetermined. Trimming took 3 bases from V and 8 from J, leaving 10 bases between them. The CDR3 loop spans 13 amino acids. Germline V gives CDR1 MNHEY, CDR2 SMNVEV (reference sequence). DNA for the CDR3: TGTGCCAGCAGTTTCACCGGAGGGGAAAAACTGTTTTTT. It codes for CASSFTGGEKLFF.